These 29 T cell receptor beta chains originate from one sample sequenced in a study of vaccination and CD4 T cells after COVID-19. As for treatment: roughly 10-day PBMC culture with coronavirus spike peptide pools or control peptides (ViraFEST assay). No antigen has been identified for these receptors. Cultured CD4+ T cells had their DNA profiled by the Oncomine TCR Beta short-read assay. TCRdb itself ran the PCR reads through MiXCR, one entry per CDR3 protein. Among 25,000 or so distinct CDR3 sequences, 58% were seen once, and the ten largest hold about 3%. Sequenced material: CD4+ T cells from blood, cultured in vitro. These TCRs come from a human donor who had recovered from COVID-19.

V gene TRBV6-2 or TRBV6-3 combines with J gene TRBJ1-6; D is undetermined. Trimming shortened V by 8 bases and J by 8 bases, and 13 bases separated the two germline ends. Germline V CDR1 and CDR2: MNHEY, SVGEGT. The CDR3 is made up of 13 amino acids. CDR3 sequence (DNA): TGTGCCAGCGTGGGAAATATGGATTCACCCCTCCACTTT. This translates into CASVGNMDSPLHF.

The chain employs TRBV7-2 and TRBJ1-2; D call uncertain. CDR1 SGHTA and CDR2 FQGNSA come from the germline V gene. The CDR3 is 15 amino acids. The V and J ends lost 1 base and 7 bases respectively, with 16 bases between them. CDR3 amino acids: CASSLVRESAGGYTF. CDR3 sequence (DNA): TGTGCCAGCAGCTTAGTACGGGAATCGGCGGGTGGCTACACCTTC.

CDR3 in amino acids: CASSERDYPGANVLTF. The CDR3, as DNA: TGTGCCAGCAGTGAAAGGGACTATCCTGGGGCCAACGTCCTGACTTTC. J is TRBJ2-6 and V is TRBV6-1, with TRBD2 matching over 7 bases. The germline CDR1 and CDR2 sequences are MNHNS and SASEGT. V dropped 2 bases and J dropped 2; count of bases not matched to a gene: 3. The CDR3 contains 16 residues.

The rearrangement joins TRBV6-5 to TRBJ1-2; 10 bases map to TRBD1. V shed 4 bases, J shed 8 bases, and the junction held 1 base outside the gene matches. There are 12 residues in the CDR3. Germline V gene sequence: CDR1 MNHEY, CDR2 SVGAGI. CDR3 loop: CASSSTGGGYTF. CDR3 nucleotides: TGTGCCAGCAGTTCGACAGGGGGCGGCTACACCTTC.

This sequence joins TRBV7-2 and TRBJ1-6; D is uncertain. The CDR3 spans 13 residues. V was pared by 5 bases and J by 9 bases, with 11 bases between. Germline CDR1 is SGHTA and CDR2 is FQGNSA. The CDR3 DNA reads as TGTGCCAGCAGCGATCCCCAGGTTTCACCCCTCCACTTT. Amino acids: CASSDPQVSPLHF.

V is TRBV2 and J is TRBJ2-4; 10 bases line up with TRBD1. CDR3 size: 13 residues. V was clipped by 7 bases and J by 5 bases; unmatched bases: 2. Germline V gene data show CDR1 as SNHLY and CDR2 as FYNNEI. The DNA of the CDR3 is TGTGCCAGCACCGGGACAGGGGAAAACATTCAGTACTTC. Encoded protein: CASTGTGENIQYF.

The rearrangement uses TRBV7-6 and TRBJ1-1; D gene ambiguous. The CDR3 consists of 13 residues. CDR1 and CDR2 (germline): SGHVS, FNYEAQ. V was trimmed by 1 base and J by 6 bases, leaving 9 bases between them. The chain's CDR3 is CASSLGPRAEAFF. CDR3 nucleotide sequence: TGTGCCAGCAGCTTAGGCCCCCGCGCTGAAGCTTTCTTT.

V gene TRBV29-1 combines with J gene TRBJ2-1; TRBD2 agrees at 7 bases. Germline V lookup: CDR1 SQVTM, CDR2 ANQGSEA. The CDR3 sequence is 14 residues long. V shed 2 bases and J 1 base; nucleotides not matched to a gene: 2. The CDR3 DNA is TGCAGCGTTGAACGGGGGGTTTCCTACAATGAGCAGTTCTTC. Protein: CSVERGVSYNEQFF.

This rearrangement joins TRBV7-9 to TRBJ2-2; 9 positions match TRBD1. Germline loops: CDR1 SEHNR, CDR2 FQNEAQ (reference sequence). The CDR3 spans 14 residues. V lost 4 bases, J lost 5 bases, and 2 bases stayed unmatched. CDR3 in amino acids: CASSWTGETGELFF. CDR3 coding DNA: TGTGCCAGCAGCTGGACAGGGGAAACCGGGGAGCTGTTTTTT.

This clonotype was seen only a few times. The J gene is TRBJ2-2, the V gene TRBV7-6; 8 nucleotides align to TRBD2. There are 14 residues in the CDR3. Germline values: CDR1 SGHVS, CDR2 FNYEAQ. The V segment lost 8 bases and the J segment 3 bases; nucleotides outside the gene matches: 5. CDR3 amino acids: CASGAGAYTGELFF. The CDR3 DNA reads as TGTGCCAGCGGAGCGGGGGCCTACACCGGGGAGCTGTTTTTT. Full variable domain (outside the CDR3, taken from reference TRBV7-6 and TRBJ2-2): GAGVSQSPRYKVTKRGQDVALRCDPISGHVSLYWYRQALGQGPEFLTYFNYEAQQDKSGLPNDRFSAERPEGSISTLTIQRTEQRDSAMYRCASGAGAYTGELFFGEGSRLTVL.

This clonotype appeared once. The chain combines TRBV6-5 with TRBJ1-4, with D unresolved. The germline V and J ends were trimmed by 0 bases and 4 bases, with 9 bases remaining between them. The CDR3 extends over 15 amino acids. CDR1 and CDR2 from the germline V gene are MNHEY and SVGAGI. The chain's CDR3 is CASSYSVDGNEKLFF. Written as DNA, the CDR3 is TGTGCCAGCAGTTACTCGGTGGACGGTAATGAAAAACTGTTTTTT.

The chain joins TRBV7-8 to TRBJ2-5; 11 bases match TRBD2. This CDR3 is 15 amino acids long. Germline CDR1 is SGHVS and CDR2 is FQNEAQ. Trimming at V came to 5 bases and at J to 0 bases, leaving 2 bases not matched to a gene. The CDR3 nucleotides are TGTGCCAGCAGCCCGGGACTAGCGGACCAAGAGACCCAGTACTTC. Its protein is CASSPGLADQETQYF.

This clonotype was found a few times. V is TRBV27 and J is TRBJ2-5; the match to TRBD2 covers 12 bases. V was clipped by 5 bases and J by 5 bases; unmatched bases: 24. This CDR3 region has 21 residues. The V gene's germline CDR1 is MNHEY and CDR2 SMNVEV (reference sequence). The CDR3 sequence is CASSPSTSGRIGRRIGETQYF. The CDR3 DNA sequence: TGTGCCAGCAGTCCCTCGACTAGCGGGAGAATCGGTCGCCGAATCGGGGAGACCCAGTACTTC.

V gene TRBV24-1 combines with J gene TRBJ2-7, with 10 nucleotides matching TRBD1. Germline lookup yields CDR1 KGHDR and CDR2 SFDVKD. Trimming took 3 bases from V and 6 from J; bases not matched to a gene: 7. This CDR3 is built from 15 residues. The CDR3 region is CATSDPGQGIGEQYF. The CDR3 DNA sequence: TGTGCCACCAGTGATCCGGGACAGGGGATTGGCGAGCAGTACTTC.

This clonotype was seen a few times. V is TRBV20-1 and J is TRBJ2-7; D remains unclear. The CDR3 covers 14 residues. Germline assignment: CDR1 DFQATT and CDR2 SNEGSKA (reference sequence). V dropped 5 bases and J dropped 6 bases, with 20 bases sitting between them. The CDR3 DNA sequence: TGCAGTGCTCCCTACCCCGCCTCGTCTGTCGAGCAGTACTTC. This translates into CSAPYPASSVEQYF.

A note on this clonotype: The junction departs from the called germline gene at one end, perhaps through a read error. V is TRBV5-1 and J is TRBJ1-2; D might be TRBD1 (5 bases). There are 14 residues in the CDR3. Germline assignment: CDR1 SGHRS and CDR2 YFSETQ. CDR3 protein: CASSYGGPQTGDYF. CDR3 DNA: TGCGCCAGCAGCTACGGGGGACCCCAGACCGGGGATTACTTC.

The chain couples TRBV28 to TRBJ2-7, with D unclear. V shed 7 bases and J shed 5 bases, with 12 bases lying between them. CDR3 length equals 12 residues. Germline V CDR1 and CDR2: MDHEN, SYDVKM. CDR3 coding DNA: TGTGCCAGCAAGGAAGGGTGGGACGAGCAGTACTTC. It yields the protein CASKEGWDEQYF.

The chain has TRBV5-6 and TRBJ1-2; 9 bases map to TRBD1. Germline V gene lookup returns CDR1 SGHDT and CDR2 YYEEEE. This CDR3 has 14 residues. V dropped 4 bases and J dropped 8; count of bases not matched to a gene: 9. The chain's CDR3 is CASSRRDRAPGYTF. Written as DNA, the CDR3 is TGTGCCAGCAGCCGCCGGGACAGGGCCCCCGGCTACACCTTC.

This clonotype was found a few times. The rearrangement joins TRBV6-1 to TRBJ1-2; no clear D. The V and J ends lost 8 bases and 3 bases respectively, with 7 bases between them. This CDR3 has 11 amino acids. CDR1 MNHNS and CDR2 SASEGT come from the germline V gene. The CDR3 region is CASGVYYGYTF. The CDR3 nucleotides read TGTGCCAGCGGGGTGTACTATGGCTACACCTTC.

V gene TRBV6-1 combines with J gene TRBJ2-3; TRBD1 matches at 7 bases. V lost 4 bases and J lost 4; bases outside the gene matches: 11. The CDR3 loop spans 16 amino acids. Germline CDR1 and CDR2: MNHNS and SASEGT. This CDR3 is CASSVQAEGAADTQYF. For the CDR3, the DNA is TGTGCCAGCAGTGTCCAAGCCGAGGGGGCAGCAGATACGCAGTATTTT.

There are a few counts of this clonotype. V is TRBV6-1 and J is TRBJ1-6, with D maybe TRBD1 (5 bases). Trimming left V 2 bases short and J 13 bases short, with 12 bases between. Germline loops: CDR1 MNHNS, CDR2 SASEGT. This CDR3 comprises 13 residues. For the CDR3, the DNA is TGTGCCAGCAGTGAATTGAGGGGAAAGCCCCTCCACTTT. Its protein is CASSELRGKPLHF.

The CDR3 coding sequence is TGCAGTGCACCGGACGGGCCCGATACGCAGTATTTT. It yields the protein CSAPDGPDTQYF. The gene calls are TRBV20-1 and TRBJ2-3; no clear D. Between the trimmed V and J ends, which lost 6 bases and 6 bases, there was a span of 13 bases. Germline loops: CDR1 DFQATT, CDR2 SNEGSKA (reference sequence). This CDR3 has 12 amino acids.

This clonotype was seen only a few times. This chain links TRBV6-1 with TRBJ1-1, with D possibly being TRBD1 (6 bases). Germline V gives CDR1 MNHNS, CDR2 SASEGT. The CDR3 extends over 14 amino acids. V lost 6 bases and J lost 2, with 13 bases in between. Here the CDR3 reads CASRWDTVNTEAFF. The CDR3 DNA follows: TGTGCCAGCAGGTGGGACACGGTAAACACTGAAGCTTTCTTT.

The V call is TRBV11-3, the J call TRBJ1-1; TRBD1 agrees at 7 bases. Germline V lookup: CDR1 SGHNT, CDR2 YENEEA. This CDR3 comprises 12 residues. V shed 5 bases and J 11 bases; nucleotides not matched to a gene: 8. CDR3 region: CASSARDSRAFF. In nucleotides, the CDR3 is TGTGCCAGCAGCGCGAGGGACAGTAGGGCTTTCTTT.

The V call is TRBV9, the J call TRBJ2-1; 11 nucleotides line up with TRBD2. Germline V CDR1 and CDR2: SGDLS, YYNGEE. The CDR3 is made up of 15 amino acids. V shed 4 bases, J shed 4 bases, and the junction held 4 bases outside the gene matches. The CDR3 spells CASSKTSGGYNEQFF. As DNA, the CDR3 is TGTGCCAGCAGCAAAACTAGCGGGGGATACAATGAGCAGTTCTTC.

V gene TRBV15 combines with J gene TRBJ1-1; D gene unclear. This CDR3 contains 13 residues. Per germline, CDR1 LNHNV and CDR2 YYDKDF (reference sequence). Trimming stripped 1 base from V and 1 base from J, with 4 bases between. CDR3 coding DNA: TGTGCCACCAGCAGAGTGGGGAACACTGAAGCTTTCTTT. It encodes CATSRVGNTEAFF.

This clonotype was seen only a few times. V gene TRBV29-1 combines with J gene TRBJ1-1; D uncertain. V lost 6 bases and J lost 3, with 17 bases in between. Germline values: CDR1 SQVTM, CDR2 ANQGSEA. The CDR3 consists of 14 residues. This chain's CDR3 is CSVAPEVWDTEAFF. The CDR3, as DNA: TGCAGCGTCGCTCCGGAGGTGTGGGACACTGAAGCTTTCTTT.

This chain joins TRBV20-1 and TRBJ2-7, with D tentatively TRBD1 (5 bases). This CDR3 is 13 amino acids long. Trimming cost V 6 bases and J 3 bases, with 15 bases left between them. Germline CDR1 and CDR2: DFQATT and SNEGSKA (reference sequence). CDR3 bases: TGCAGTGCCGATGGGGCAGGGAACTACGAGCAGTACTTC. It specifies CSADGAGNYEQYF.

V gene TRBV7-9 combines with J gene TRBJ1-2, with a tentative D call TRBD1 (5 bases). The CDR3 spans 14 residues. The V end lost 6 bases, the J end lost 2 bases, and 13 bases lay between the germline ends. Germline V lookup: CDR1 SEHNR, CDR2 FQNEAQ (reference sequence). The CDR3: CASRSGTSNYGYTF. The CDR3 DNA follows: TGTGCCAGCAGGTCCGGGACTTCAAACTATGGCTACACCTTC.